The rows below give T cell receptor beta chains drawn from one sample of a study of blood T cell repertoires in COVID-19. Repertoires were generated with immunoSEQ multiplex PCR, while TCRdb's copy carries only in-frame clones and drops some. There are more than 65,000 clones in the sample; 79% occur only once, and more than 40% lies in the top ten. The sequenced sample consisted of peripheral blood. The source of these receptors is a human donor in a cohort sampled during active COVID-19. The CDR3 runs from the conserved cysteine through the conserved F or W. A D gene is named only where the DNA matches it firmly. Only part of the rows carry a size: once, few, many, or a class if the clone is expanded.

TRBJ2-1,TRBD1,few,TRBV5-1,CASSLGTGEHNEQFF,TGCGCCAGCAGCTTAGGAACAGGGGAACACAATGAGCAGTTCTTC
TRBJ2-3,TRBD2,NA,TRBV24-1,CATSDPGLAGPTDTQYF,TGTGCCACCAGTGACCCTGGACTAGCGGGCCCCACAGATACGCAGTATTTT
TRBJ2-5,TRBD1,few,TRBV5-4,CASSRATGVETQYF,TGTGCCAGCAGCCGGGCGACAGGGGTAGAGACCCAGTACTTC
TRBJ1-2,NA,NA,TRBV30,CAGGEGNDYGYTF,TGTGCCGGGGGGGAGGGGAATGACTATGGCTACACCTTC
TRBJ2-3,TRBD2,NA,TRBV19,CASSIGLAGLTGADTQYF,TGTGCCAGTAGTATTGGACTAGCGGGGTTAACAGGGGCAGATACGCAGTATTTT
TRBJ2-1,NA,NA,TRBV5-4,CASSPGHSSYNEQFF,TGTGCCAGCAGCCCCGGACACAGCTCCTACAATGAGCAGTTCTTC
TRBJ2-3,TRBD2,NA,TRBV5-4,CASSFETSGTDTQYF,TGTGCCAGCAGCTTCGAGACTAGCGGAACAGATACGCAGTATTTT
TRBJ2-1,TRBD2,NA,TRBV10-2,CASSETLGLANMGYNEQFF,TGCGCCAGCAGTGAGACCCTCGGACTAGCCAACATGGGATACAATGAGCAGTTCTTC
TRBJ2-3,NA,NA,TRBV6-5,CASSYSNLVVDTQYF,TGTGCCAGCAGTTACTCGAACCTAGTTGTAGATACGCAGTATTTT
TRBJ2-2,NA,NA,TRBV24-1,CATSDTGEVTGELFF,TGTGCCACCAGTGACACAGGGGAGGTCACCGGGGAGCTGTTTTTT
TRBJ2-7,TRBD2,many,TRBV16,CASSQSTSGREQYF,TGTGCCAGCAGCCAATCCACTAGCGGGAGGGAGCAGTACTTC
TRBJ1-1,NA,few,TRBV6-2/TRBV6-3,CASSTRPGTSNTEAFF,TGTGCCAGCAGCACGCGACCAGGGACTTCAAACACTGAAGCTTTCTTT
TRBJ1-1,TRBD1,NA,TRBV5-1,CASSPAGTGLTEAFF,TGCGCCAGCAGCCCTGCCGGGACAGGGCTAACTGAAGCTTTCTTT
TRBJ1-2,NA,NA,TRBV3-1/TRBV3-2,CASSQEGAATSNYGYTF,TGTGCCAGCAGCCAAGAGGGGGCGGCTACATCTAACTATGGCTACACCTTC
TRBJ2-5,NA,NA,TRBV30,CAWSTRTALQETQYF,TGTGCCTGGAGTACGCGGACAGCGCTTCAAGAGACCCAGTACTTC
TRBJ2-2,TRBD2,NA,TRBV24-1,CATSDSGGGYTGELFF,TGTGCCACCAGTGACTCTGGCGGGGGTTACACCGGGGAGCTGTTTTTT
TRBJ2-3,TRBD2,NA,TRBV6-6,CASSYGGRADTQYF,TGTGCCAGCAGTTACGGCGGGAGGGCAGATACGCAGTATTTT
TRBJ2-1,TRBD1,NA,TRBV19,CASSIKDRGLNEQFF,TGTGCCAGTAGTATAAAGGACAGGGGGCTGAATGAGCAGTTCTTC
TRBJ2-1,NA,NA,TRBV21-1,CASSKAQGTSGRFYNEQFF,TGTGCCAGCAGCAAAGCCCAAGGGACTAGCGGGAGGTTCTACAATGAGCAGTTCTTC
TRBJ2-3,NA,NA,TRBV5-1,CASSLIRGTDTQYF,TGCGCCAGCAGCTTGATCCGCGGCACAGATACGCAGTATTTT
TRBJ2-2,NA,NA,TRBV5-1,CASSLAGNTGELFF,TGCGCCAGCAGCTTGGCCGGGAACACCGGGGAGCTGTTTTTT
TRBJ2-3,TRBD1,NA,TRBV27,CASSLSQGADTQYF,TGTGCCAGCAGTTTGTCACAGGGGGCTGATACGCAGTATTTT
TRBJ1-1,NA,NA,TRBV7-2,CASSPGAGGYYEAFF,TGTGCCAGCAGCCCAGGGGCTGGGGGCTACTATGAAGCTTTCTTT
TRBJ2-1,TRBD2,many,TRBV6-1,CASSELLAGDPYNEQFF,TGTGCCAGCAGTGAACTCTTAGCGGGAGACCCCTACAATGAGCAGTTCTTC
TRBJ1-1,NA,NA,TRBV19,CASSMGGRRNTEAFF,TGTGCCAGTAGTATGGGGGGAAGGCGGAACACTGAAGCTTTCTTT
TRBJ2-1,TRBD2,NA,TRBV6-1,CASSENLGLAGGRYNEQFF,TGTGCCAGCAGTGAAAACCTTGGGCTAGCGGGAGGCCGGTACAATGAGCAGTTCTTC
TRBJ1-1,TRBD1,NA,TRBV6-4,CASSDGGQGLAFF,TGTGCCAGCAGTGATGGGGGACAGGGGCTCGCTTTCTTT
TRBJ2-3,NA,NA,TRBV9,CASSVGTGDSDTQYF,TGTGCCAGCAGCGTAGGTACAGGCGACTCAGATACGCAGTATTTT
TRBJ2-3,TRBD1,NA,TRBV7-7,CASSFRDSGTDTQYF,TGTGCTAGCAGCTTCCGGGACAGTGGCACAGATACGCAGTATTTT
TRBJ1-2,TRBD1,NA,TRBV7-9,CASTSTGTNYGYTF,TGTGCCAGCACCTCGACAGGGACTAACTATGGCTACACCTTC
TRBJ1-6,TRBD1,NA,TRBV3-1/TRBV3-2,CASSQESGTGISPPLHF,TGTGCCAGCAGCCAAGAGTCTGGGACAGGGATTTCCCCCCCCCTCCACTTT
TRBJ2-1,NA,NA,TRBV5-1,CASSGLLNEQFF,TGCGCCAGCTCAGGACTACTCAATGAGCAGTTCTTC
TRBJ2-2,NA,NA,TRBV4-1,CASSQQDRDGELFF,TGCGCCAGCAGCCAACAGGACAGAGACGGGGAGCTGTTTTTT
TRBJ2-1,NA,NA,TRBV20-1,CSASSAQGIYNEQFF,TGCAGTGCTAGTTCCGCCCAGGGGATATACAATGAGCAGTTCTTC
TRBJ2-7,TRBD1,few,TRBV5-1,CASSSGTGSYEQYF,TGCGCCAGCAGCTCAGGGACAGGTTCCTACGAGCAGTACTTC
TRBJ2-5,TRBD2,NA,TRBV5-1,CASSRSGGAEETQYF,TGCGCCAGCAGTCGGAGCGGGGGGGCTGAAGAGACCCAGTACTTC
TRBJ2-7,NA,NA,TRBV3-1/TRBV3-2,CASSQDGAVSSYEQYF,TGTGCCAGCAGCCAAGATGGGGCTGTGAGCTCCTACGAGCAGTACTTC
TRBJ1-4,NA,NA,TRBV19,CASRTRGETTNEKLFF,TGTGCCAGTAGAACCAGGGGCGAAACAACTAATGAAAAACTGTTTTTT
TRBJ1-4,NA,NA,TRBV7-8,CASSASAGAGKLFF,TGTGCCAGCAGCGCCAGCGCAGGGGCGGGAAAACTGTTTTTT
TRBJ2-5,NA,few,TRBV5-4,CASSSRVGSKETQYF,TGTGCCAGCAGCTCCAGGGTTGGAAGTAAAGAGACCCAGTACTTC
TRBJ1-2,TRBD1,NA,TRBV28,CASSRTGDPPNYGYTF,TGTGCCAGCAGTCGGACAGGGGACCCCCCTAACTATGGCTACACCTTC
TRBJ2-3,TRBD2,NA,TRBV5-4,CASSLAGGGDTQYF,TGTGCCAGCAGCTTGGCGGGGGGGGGAGATACGCAGTATTTT
TRBJ2-7,NA,NA,TRBV3-1/TRBV3-2,CASSHLSGEQYF,TGTGCCAGCAGCCATCTCTCGGGCGAGCAGTACTTC
TRBJ2-1,NA,NA,TRBV28,CASSKQETYNEQFF,TGTGCCAGCAGTAAACAGGAAACCTACAATGAGCAGTTCTTC
TRBJ2-7,TRBD1,NA,TRBV3-1/TRBV3-2,CASSHGQVGYEQYF,TGTGCCAGCAGCCATGGACAGGTCGGGTACGAGCAGTACTTC
TRBJ2-3,TRBD2,NA,TRBV7-6,CASRPLAGRSSSTDTQYF,TGTGCCAGCAGGCCACTAGCGGGCAGATCATCTAGCACAGATACGCAGTATTTT
TRBJ2-6,NA,once,TRBV19,CASSYGVLNRAGANVLTF,TGTGCCAGTTCCTATGGGGTCCTAAACAGGGCTGGGGCCAACGTCCTGACTTTC
TRBJ1-4,TRBD1,NA,TRBV7-9,CASSLGGTDEKLFF,TGTGCCAGCAGCTTAGGAGGGACAGACGAAAAACTGTTTTTT
TRBJ1-6,NA,NA,TRBV28,CASNVLGDNSPLHF,TGTGCCAGCAATGTTCTGGGCGATAATTCACCCCTCCACTTT